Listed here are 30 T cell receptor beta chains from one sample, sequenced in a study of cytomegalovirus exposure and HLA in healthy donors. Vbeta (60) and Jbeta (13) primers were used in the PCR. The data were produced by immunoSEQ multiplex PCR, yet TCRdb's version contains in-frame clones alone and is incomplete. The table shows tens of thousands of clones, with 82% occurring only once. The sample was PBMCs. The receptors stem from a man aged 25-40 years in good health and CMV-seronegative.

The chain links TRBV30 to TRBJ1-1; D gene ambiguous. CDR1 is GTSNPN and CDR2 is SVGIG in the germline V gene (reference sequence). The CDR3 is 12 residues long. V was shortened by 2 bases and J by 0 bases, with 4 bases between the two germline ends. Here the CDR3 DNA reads TGTGCCTGGAGTCACATGAACACTGAAGCTTTCTTT. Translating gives CAWSHMNTEAFF.

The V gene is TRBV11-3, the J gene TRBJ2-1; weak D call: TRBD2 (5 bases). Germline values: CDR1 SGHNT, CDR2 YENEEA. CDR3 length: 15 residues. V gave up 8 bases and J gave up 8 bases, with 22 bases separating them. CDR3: CASGHRDLPPYEQFF. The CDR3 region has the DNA TGTGCCAGCGGTCACCGGGATTTACCCCCCTATGAGCAGTTCTTC.

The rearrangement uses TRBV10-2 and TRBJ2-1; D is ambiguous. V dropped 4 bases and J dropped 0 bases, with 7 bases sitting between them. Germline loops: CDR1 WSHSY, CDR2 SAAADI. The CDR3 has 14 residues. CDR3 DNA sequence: TGCGCCAGCAGTGGCGGCAGCTCCTACAATGAGCAGTTCTTC. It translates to CASSGGSSYNEQFF.

In DNA form, the CDR3 reads TGTGCCAGCAGTTCCAGAGGGTTAGCGTCCTACGAGCAGTACTTC. Protein product: CASSSRGLASYEQYF. The J gene is TRBJ2-7, the V gene TRBV6-6, with D tentatively TRBD2 (5 bases). CDR3 size: 15 residues. Trimming cost V 4 bases and J 1 base, with 14 bases left between them. Germline loops: CDR1 MNHNY, CDR2 SVGAGI (reference sequence).

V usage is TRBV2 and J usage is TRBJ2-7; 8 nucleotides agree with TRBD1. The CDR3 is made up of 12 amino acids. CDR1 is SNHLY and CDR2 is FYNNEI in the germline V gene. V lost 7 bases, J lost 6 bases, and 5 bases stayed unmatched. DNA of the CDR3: TGTGCCAGCATGCTAGACAGGGGCGAGCAGTACTTC. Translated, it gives CASMLDRGEQYF.

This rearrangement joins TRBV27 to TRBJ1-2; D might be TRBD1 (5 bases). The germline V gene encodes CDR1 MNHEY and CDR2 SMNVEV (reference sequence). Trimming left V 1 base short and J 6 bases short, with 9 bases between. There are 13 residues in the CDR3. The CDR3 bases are TGTGCCAGCAGTTTATGGCAGGGTAATGGCTACACCTTC. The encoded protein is CASSLWQGNGYTF.

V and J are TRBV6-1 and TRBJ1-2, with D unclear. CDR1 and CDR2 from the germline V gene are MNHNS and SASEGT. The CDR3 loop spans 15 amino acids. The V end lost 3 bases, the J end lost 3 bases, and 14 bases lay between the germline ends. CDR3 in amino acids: CASSDSFGGYYGYTF. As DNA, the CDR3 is TGTGCCAGCAGTGATAGCTTTGGTGGGTACTATGGCTACACCTTC.

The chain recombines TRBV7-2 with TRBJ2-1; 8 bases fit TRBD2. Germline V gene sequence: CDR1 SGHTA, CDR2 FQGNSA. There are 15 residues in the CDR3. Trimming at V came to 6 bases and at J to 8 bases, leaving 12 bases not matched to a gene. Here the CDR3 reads CASRHSGKGTYEQFF. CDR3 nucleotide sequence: TGTGCCAGCAGGCATAGCGGGAAGGGAACCTATGAGCAGTTCTTC.

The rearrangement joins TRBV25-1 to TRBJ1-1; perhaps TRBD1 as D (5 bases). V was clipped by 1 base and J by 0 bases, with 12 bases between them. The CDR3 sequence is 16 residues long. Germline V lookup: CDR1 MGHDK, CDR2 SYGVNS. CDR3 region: CASSESFGGVNTEAFF. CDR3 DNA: TGTGCCAGCAGTGAATCTTTTGGGGGGGTGAACACTGAAGCTTTCTTT.

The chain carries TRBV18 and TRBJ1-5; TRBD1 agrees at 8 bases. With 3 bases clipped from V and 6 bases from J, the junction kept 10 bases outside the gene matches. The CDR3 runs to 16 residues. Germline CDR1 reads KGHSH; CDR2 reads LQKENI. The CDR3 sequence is CASSPTSDRGGQPQHF. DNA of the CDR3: TGTGCCAGCTCACCGACGAGCGACAGGGGCGGTCAGCCCCAGCATTTT.

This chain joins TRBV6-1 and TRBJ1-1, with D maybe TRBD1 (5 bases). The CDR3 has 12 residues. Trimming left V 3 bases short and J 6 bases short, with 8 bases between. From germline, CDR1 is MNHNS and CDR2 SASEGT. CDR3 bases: TGTGCCAGCAGTGACAGGGTGGCTGAAGCTTTCTTT. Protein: CASSDRVAEAFF.

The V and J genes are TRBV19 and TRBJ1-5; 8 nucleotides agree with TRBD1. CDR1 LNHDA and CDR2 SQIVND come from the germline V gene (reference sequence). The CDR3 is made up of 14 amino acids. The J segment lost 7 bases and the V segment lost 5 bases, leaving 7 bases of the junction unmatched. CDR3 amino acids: CASSPGTGKQPQHF. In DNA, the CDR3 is TGTGCCAGTAGTCCCGGGACAGGTAAACAGCCCCAGCATTTT.

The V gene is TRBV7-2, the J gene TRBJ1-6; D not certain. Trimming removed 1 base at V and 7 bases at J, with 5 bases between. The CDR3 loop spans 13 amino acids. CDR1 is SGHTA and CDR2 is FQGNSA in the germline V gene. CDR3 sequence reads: CASSLGGNSPLHF. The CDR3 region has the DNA TGTGCCAGCAGCTTAGGAGGCAATTCACCCCTCCACTTT.

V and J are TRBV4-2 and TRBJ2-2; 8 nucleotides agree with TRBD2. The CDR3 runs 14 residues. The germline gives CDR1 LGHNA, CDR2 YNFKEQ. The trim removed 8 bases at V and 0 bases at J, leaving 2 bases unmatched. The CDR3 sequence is CASGGLANTGELFF. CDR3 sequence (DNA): TGTGCCAGCGGGGGACTAGCGAACACCGGGGAGCTGTTTTTT.

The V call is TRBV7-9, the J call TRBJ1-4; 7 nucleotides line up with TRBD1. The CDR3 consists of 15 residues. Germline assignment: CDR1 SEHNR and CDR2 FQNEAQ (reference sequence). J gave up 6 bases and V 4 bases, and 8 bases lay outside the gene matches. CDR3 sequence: CASSSRQGGHEKLFF. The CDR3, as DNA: TGTGCCAGCAGCTCCCGACAGGGCGGACATGAAAAACTGTTTTTT. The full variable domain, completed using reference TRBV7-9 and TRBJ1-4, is DTGVSQNPRHKITKRGQNVTFRCDPISEHNRLYWYRQTLGQGPEFLTYFQNEAQLEKSRLLSDRFSAERPKGSFSTLEIQRTEQGDSAMYLCASSSRQGGHEKLFFGSGTQLSVL.

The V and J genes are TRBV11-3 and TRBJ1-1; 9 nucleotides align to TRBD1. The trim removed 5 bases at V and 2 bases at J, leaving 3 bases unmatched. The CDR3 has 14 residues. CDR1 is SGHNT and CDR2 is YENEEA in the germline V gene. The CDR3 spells CASSRGQGNTEAFF. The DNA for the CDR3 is TGTGCCAGCAGCAGGGGACAGGGAAACACTGAAGCTTTCTTT.

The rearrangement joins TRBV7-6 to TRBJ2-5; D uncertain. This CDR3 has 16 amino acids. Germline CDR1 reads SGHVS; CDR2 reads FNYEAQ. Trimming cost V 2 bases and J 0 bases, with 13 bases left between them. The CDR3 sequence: CASSLSPQVDQETQYF. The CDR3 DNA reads TGTGCCAGCAGCTTATCGCCCCAGGTTGACCAAGAGACCCAGTACTTC.

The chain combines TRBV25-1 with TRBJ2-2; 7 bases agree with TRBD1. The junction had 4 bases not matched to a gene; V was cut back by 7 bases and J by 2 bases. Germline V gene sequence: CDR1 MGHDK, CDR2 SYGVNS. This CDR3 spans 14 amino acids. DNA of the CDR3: TGTGCCAGCAAGGGACAGATTAACACCGGGGAGCTGTTTTTT. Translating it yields CASKGQINTGELFF.

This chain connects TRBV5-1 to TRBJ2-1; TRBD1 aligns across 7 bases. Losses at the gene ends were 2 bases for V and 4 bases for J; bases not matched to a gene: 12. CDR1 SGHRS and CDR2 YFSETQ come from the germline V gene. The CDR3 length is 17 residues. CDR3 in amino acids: CASSLESTGTVYNEQFF. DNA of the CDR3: TGCGCCAGCAGCTTAGAGAGTACCGGGACAGTATACAATGAGCAGTTCTTC.

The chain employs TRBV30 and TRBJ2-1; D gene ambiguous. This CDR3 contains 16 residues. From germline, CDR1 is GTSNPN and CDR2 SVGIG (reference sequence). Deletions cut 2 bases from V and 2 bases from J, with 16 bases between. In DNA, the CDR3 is TGTGCCTGGAGTTTCTCCGATAGATTTACCTACAATGAGCAGTTCTTC. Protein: CAWSFSDRFTYNEQFF.

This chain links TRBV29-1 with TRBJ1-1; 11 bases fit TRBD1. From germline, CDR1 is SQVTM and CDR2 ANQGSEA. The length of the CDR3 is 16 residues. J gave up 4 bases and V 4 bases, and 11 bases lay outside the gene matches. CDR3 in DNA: TGCAGCGTTGTAAGTTTCCTGGACAGGGGGCCCACTGAAGCTTTCTTT. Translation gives CSVVSFLDRGPTEAFF.

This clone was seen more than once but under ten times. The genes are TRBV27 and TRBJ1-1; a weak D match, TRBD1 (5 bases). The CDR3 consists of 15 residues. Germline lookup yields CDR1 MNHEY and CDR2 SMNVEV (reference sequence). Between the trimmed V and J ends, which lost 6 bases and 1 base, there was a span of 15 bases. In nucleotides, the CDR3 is TGTGCCAGCAGGCAAAGGGGAGGGGCGAACACTGAAGCTTTCTTT. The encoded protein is CASRQRGGANTEAFF.

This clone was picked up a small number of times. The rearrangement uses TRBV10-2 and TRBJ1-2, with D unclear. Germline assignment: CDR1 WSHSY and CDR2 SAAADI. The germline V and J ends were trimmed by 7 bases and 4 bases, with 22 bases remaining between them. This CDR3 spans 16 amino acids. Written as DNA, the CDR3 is TGCGCCAGCACCGATCTGGTTTTGCGACGGGGCTATGGCTACACCTTC. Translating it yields CASTDLVLRRGYGYTF.

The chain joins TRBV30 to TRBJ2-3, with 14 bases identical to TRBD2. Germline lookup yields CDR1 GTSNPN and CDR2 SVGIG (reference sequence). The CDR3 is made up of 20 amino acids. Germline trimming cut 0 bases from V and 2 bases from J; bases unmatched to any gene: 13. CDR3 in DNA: TGTGCCTGGAGTGTAGGGACTAGCGGGGGAGATGATGTCCCCACAGATACGCAGTATTTT. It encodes CAWSVGTSGGDDVPTDTQYF.

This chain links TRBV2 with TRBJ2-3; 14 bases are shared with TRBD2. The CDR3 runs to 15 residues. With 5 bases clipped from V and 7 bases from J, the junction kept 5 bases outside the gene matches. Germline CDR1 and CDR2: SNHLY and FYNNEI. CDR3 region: CASSPGTSGSYTQYF. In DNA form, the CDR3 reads TGTGCCAGCAGTCCCGGGACTAGCGGGAGTTATACGCAGTATTTT.

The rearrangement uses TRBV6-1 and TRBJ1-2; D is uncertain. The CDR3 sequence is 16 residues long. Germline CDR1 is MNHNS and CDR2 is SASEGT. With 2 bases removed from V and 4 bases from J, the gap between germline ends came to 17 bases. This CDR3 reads CASSESFRGGGYGYTF. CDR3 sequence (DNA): TGTGCCAGCAGTGAAAGCTTTCGGGGTGGAGGCTATGGCTACACCTTC.

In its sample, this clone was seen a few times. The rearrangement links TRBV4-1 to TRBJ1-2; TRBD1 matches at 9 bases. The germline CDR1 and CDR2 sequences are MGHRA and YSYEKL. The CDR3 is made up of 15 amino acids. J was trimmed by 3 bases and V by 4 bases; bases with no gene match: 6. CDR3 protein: CASSPRTGDHYGYTF. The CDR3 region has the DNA TGCGCCAGCAGCCCCCGGACAGGGGATCACTATGGCTACACCTTC.

The CDR3 reads CASSLALGGNTIYF. The CDR3 region has the DNA TGCGCCAGCAGCTTGGCCCTAGGAGGAAACACCATATATTTT. The chain links TRBV5-1 to TRBJ1-3; unclear D gene. Trimming removed 0 bases at V and 4 bases at J, with 8 bases between. CDR3 size: 14 residues. Germline V gene sequence: CDR1 SGHRS, CDR2 YFSETQ.

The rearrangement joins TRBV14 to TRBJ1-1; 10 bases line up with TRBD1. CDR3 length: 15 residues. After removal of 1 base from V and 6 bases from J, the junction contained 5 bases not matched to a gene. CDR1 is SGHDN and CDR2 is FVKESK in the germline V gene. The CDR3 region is CASSQALGTGAEAFF. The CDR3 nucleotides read TGTGCCAGCAGCCAAGCCTTGGGGACAGGGGCTGAAGCTTTCTTT. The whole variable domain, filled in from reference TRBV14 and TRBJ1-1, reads EAGVTQFPSHSVIEKGQTVTLRCDPISGHDNLYWYRRVMGKEIKFLLHFVKESKQDESGMPNNRFLAERTGGTYSTLKVQPAELEDSGVYFCASSQALGTGAEAFFGQGTRLTVV.

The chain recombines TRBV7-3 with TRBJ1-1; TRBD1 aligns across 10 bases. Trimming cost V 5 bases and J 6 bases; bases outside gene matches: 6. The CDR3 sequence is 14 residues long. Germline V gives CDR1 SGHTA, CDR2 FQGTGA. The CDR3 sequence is CASSQTGGTAEAFF. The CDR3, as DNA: TGTGCCAGCAGCCAGACAGGGGGCACGGCTGAAGCTTTCTTT.